This T cell receptor beta chain was captured in a study of graft-versus-host responses after intestinal transplantation. Whole-study results and caveats: Patients with graft-donor T cell macrochimerism had high graft-versus-host to host-versus-graft clonal ratios in allografts.

Sequencing was performed with immunoSEQ multiplex PCR; in TCRdb, only in-frame clones are kept and a portion is missing. In the table there are approximately 75,000 clones, 90% of which are singletons. In germline, CDR1 is SGHVS, CDR2 FNYEAQ. The CDR3 runs 13 residues. V shed 6 bases, J shed 7 bases, and the junction held 8 bases outside the gene matches. Points on this clone: Its cognate antigen is unknown.

The chain recombines TRBV7-6 with TRBJ1-2; 7 nucleotides agree with TRBD1. The TCR sequence derives from a human donor who was the organ donor for an intestinal transplant. The input for sequencing was unstimulated CD8+ T cells sorted from spleen or lymph node cells, taken before transplant. The CDR3 spells CASSPLPGGGYTF. The CDR3 DNA sequence: TGTGCCAGCAGTCCCTTGCCAGGGGGTGGCTACACCTTC.